The T cell receptor (beta chain) under discussion was sequenced for a study of cytomegalovirus exposure and HLA in healthy donors. Regarding the study as a whole: The finding came from a later analysis; first-cohort TCR clusters tended to co-occur in the approximately 120 validation repertoires. Cytomegalovirus-associated status was assigned to some 160 TCR beta chains.

The repertoire was sequenced with immunoSEQ multiplex PCR; TCRdb's copy has only in-frame clones and lacks some. The sample records 200,000 to 250,000 clones, over 75% being singletons. About this clone itself: Its matching antigen is unknown.

Per germline, CDR1 MNHEY and CDR2 SMNVEV (reference sequence). There are 13 residues in the CDR3. J lost 5 bases, V lost 3 bases, and 2 bases had no gene match. This TCR was recovered from a young man in good health and CMV-seropositive. Sequences were obtained from PBMCs. The J gene is TRBJ2-7, the V gene TRBV27; 9 bases are a match to TRBD2. Here the CDR3 reads CASSFSGSNEQYF. CDR3 in DNA: TGTGCCAGCAGTTTTAGCGGGAGCAACGAGCAGTACTTC.